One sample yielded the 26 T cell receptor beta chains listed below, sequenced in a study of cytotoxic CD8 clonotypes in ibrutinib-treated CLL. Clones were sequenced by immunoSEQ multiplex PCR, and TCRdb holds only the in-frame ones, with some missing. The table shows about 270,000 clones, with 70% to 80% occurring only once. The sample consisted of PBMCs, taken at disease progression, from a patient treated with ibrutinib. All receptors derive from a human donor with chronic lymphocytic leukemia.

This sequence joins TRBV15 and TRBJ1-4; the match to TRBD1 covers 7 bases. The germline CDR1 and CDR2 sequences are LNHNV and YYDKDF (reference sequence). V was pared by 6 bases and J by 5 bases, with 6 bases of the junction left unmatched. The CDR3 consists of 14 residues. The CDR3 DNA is TGTGCCACCAGTCGGACAGGCGGGAATGAAAAACTGTTTTTT. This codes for CATSRTGGNEKLFF.

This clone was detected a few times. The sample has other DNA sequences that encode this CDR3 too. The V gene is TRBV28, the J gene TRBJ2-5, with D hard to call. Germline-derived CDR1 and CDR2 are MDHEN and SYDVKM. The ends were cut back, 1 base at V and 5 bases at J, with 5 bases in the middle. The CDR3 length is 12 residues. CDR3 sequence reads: CASSLLGETQYF. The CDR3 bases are TGTGCCAGCAGTTTATTGGGGGAGACCCAGTACTTC.

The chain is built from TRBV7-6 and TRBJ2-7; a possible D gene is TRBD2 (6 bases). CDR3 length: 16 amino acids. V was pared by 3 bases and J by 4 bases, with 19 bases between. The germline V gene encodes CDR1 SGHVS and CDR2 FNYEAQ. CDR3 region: CASSFGGGGTAYEQYF. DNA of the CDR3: TGTGCCAGCAGCTTTGGGGGTGGAGGGACCGCTTACGAGCAGTACTTC.

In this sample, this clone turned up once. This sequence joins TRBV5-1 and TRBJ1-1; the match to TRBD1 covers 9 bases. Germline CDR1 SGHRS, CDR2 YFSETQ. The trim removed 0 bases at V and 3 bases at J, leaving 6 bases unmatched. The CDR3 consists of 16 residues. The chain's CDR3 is CASSLGNRGPDTEAFF. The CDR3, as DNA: TGCGCCAGCAGCTTGGGTAACAGGGGGCCCGACACTGAAGCTTTCTTT.

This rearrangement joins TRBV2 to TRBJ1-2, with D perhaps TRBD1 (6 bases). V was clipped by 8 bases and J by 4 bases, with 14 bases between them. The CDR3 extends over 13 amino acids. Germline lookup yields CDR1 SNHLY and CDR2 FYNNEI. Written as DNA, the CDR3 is TGTGCCAGCGGCAGACAGGACTTCTATGGCTACACCTTC. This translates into CASGRQDFYGYTF. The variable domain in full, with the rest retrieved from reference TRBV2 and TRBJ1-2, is EPEVTQTPSHQVTQMGQEVILRCVPISNHLYFYWYRQILGQKVEFLVSFYNNEISEKSEIFDDQFSVERPDGSNFTLKIRSTKLEDSAMYFCASGRQDFYGYTFGSGTRLTVV.

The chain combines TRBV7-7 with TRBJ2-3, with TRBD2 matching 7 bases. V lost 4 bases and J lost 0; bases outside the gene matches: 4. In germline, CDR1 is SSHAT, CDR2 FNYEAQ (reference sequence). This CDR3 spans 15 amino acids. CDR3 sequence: CASSSSSGSTDTQYF. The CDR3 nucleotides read TGTGCCAGCAGCTCTTCTAGCGGAAGCACAGATACGCAGTATTTT.

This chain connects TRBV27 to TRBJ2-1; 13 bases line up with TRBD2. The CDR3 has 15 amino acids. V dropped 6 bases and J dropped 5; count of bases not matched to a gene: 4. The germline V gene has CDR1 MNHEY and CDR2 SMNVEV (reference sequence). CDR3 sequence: CASSYGTSGDNEQFF. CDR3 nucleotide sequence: TGTGCCAGCAGCTACGGGACTAGCGGGGACAATGAGCAGTTCTTC.

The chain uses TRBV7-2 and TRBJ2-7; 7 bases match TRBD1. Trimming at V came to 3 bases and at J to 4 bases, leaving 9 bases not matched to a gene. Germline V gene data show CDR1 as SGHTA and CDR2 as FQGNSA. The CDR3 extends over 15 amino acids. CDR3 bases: TGTGCCAGCAGCTTCCGCCGGGACAGACCATACGAGCAGTACTTC. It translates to CASSFRRDRPYEQYF.

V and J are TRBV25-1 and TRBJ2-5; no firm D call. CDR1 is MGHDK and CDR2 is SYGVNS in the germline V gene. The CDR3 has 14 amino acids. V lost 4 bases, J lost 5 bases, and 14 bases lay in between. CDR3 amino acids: CASSAYFATETQYF. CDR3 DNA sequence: TGTGCCAGCAGTGCCTATTTCGCGACGGAGACCCAGTACTTC.

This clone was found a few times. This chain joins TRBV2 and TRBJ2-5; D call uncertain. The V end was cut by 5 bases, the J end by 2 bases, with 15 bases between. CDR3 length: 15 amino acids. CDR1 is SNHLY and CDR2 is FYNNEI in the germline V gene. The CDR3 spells CASSSRRLIQETQYF. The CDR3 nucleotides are TGTGCCAGCAGTTCCCGACGCCTCATACAAGAGACCCAGTACTTC.

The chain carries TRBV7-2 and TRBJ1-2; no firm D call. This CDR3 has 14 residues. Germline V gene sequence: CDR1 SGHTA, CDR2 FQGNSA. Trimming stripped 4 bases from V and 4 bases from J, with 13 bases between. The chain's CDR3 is CASSSRTGIYGYTF. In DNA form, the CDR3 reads TGTGCCAGCAGCTCTCGGACCGGAATCTATGGCTACACCTTC.

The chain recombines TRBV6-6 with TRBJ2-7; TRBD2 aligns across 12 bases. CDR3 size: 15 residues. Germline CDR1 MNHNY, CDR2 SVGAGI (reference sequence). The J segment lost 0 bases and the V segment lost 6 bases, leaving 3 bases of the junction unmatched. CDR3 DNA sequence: TGTGCCAGCAGGGGACTAGCGGGTGTCTCCTACGAGCAGTACTTC. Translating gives CASRGLAGVSYEQYF.

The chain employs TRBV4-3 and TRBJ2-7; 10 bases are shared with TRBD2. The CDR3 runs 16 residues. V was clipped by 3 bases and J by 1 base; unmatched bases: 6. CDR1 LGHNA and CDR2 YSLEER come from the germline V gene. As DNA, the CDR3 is TGCGCCAGCAGCCACCTAGCGGGAGCCCCTTCCTACGAGCAGTACTTC. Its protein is CASSHLAGAPSYEQYF.

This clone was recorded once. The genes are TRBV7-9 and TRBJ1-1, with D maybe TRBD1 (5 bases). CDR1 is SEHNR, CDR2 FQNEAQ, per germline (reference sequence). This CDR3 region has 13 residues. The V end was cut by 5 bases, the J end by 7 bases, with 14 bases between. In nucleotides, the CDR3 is TGTGCCAGCAGCCCCCGCCCCCAGGGTGAAGCTTTCTTT. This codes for CASSPRPQGEAFF.

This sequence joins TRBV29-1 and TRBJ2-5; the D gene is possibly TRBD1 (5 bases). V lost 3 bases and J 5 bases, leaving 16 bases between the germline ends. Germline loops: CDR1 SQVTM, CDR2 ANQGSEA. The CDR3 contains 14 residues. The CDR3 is CSVEGQALGETQYF. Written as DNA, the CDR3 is TGCAGCGTTGAGGGGCAGGCCTTAGGTGAGACCCAGTACTTC.

CDR3 in amino acids: CASSRVTSGSAGNEQFF. CDR3 sequence (DNA): TGTGCCAGCAGCCGAGTGACTAGCGGGAGCGCTGGCAATGAGCAGTTCTTC. The chain is built from TRBV4-2 and TRBJ2-1, with 12 bases identical to TRBD2. After removal of 4 bases from V and 6 bases from J, the junction contained 10 bases not matched to a gene. The CDR3 is made up of 17 amino acids. CDR1 LGHNA and CDR2 YNFKEQ come from the germline V gene.

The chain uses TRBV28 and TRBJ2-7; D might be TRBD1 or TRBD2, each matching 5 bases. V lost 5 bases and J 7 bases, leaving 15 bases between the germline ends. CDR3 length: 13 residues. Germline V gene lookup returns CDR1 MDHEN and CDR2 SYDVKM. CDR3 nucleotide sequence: TGTGCCAGCAGTGAACCAGGGAGAACGGAGCAGTACTTC. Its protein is CASSEPGRTEQYF.

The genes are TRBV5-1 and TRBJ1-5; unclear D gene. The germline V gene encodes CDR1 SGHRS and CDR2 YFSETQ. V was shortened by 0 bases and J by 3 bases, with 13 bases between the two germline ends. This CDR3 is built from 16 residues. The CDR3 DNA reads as TGCGCCAGCAGCTTGGGGGCAGCAAACTCCAATCAGCCCCAGCATTTT. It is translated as CASSLGAANSNQPQHF.

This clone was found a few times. The DNA of the CDR3 is TGCGCCAGCAGGGCGGAAGCCGGGACAGGGGACGAGCAGTACTTC. Encoded protein: CASRAEAGTGDEQYF. This chain connects TRBV10-2 to TRBJ2-7; 10 bases are a match to TRBD1. Germline lookup yields CDR1 WSHSY and CDR2 SAAADI. J was trimmed by 5 bases and V by 6 bases; bases with no gene match: 10. The CDR3 runs to 15 residues.

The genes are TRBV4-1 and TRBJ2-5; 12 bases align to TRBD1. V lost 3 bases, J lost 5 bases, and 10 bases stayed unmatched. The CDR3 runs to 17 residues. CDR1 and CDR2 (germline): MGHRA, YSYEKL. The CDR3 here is CASSHLRGQGAWETQYF. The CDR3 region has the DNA TGCGCCAGCAGCCACCTTCGGGGACAGGGGGCTTGGGAGACCCAGTACTTC.

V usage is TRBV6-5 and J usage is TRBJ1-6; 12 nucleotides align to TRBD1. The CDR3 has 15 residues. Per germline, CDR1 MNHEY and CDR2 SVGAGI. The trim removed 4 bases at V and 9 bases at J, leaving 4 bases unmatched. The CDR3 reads CASSLGQGAFSPLHF. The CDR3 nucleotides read TGTGCCAGCAGTTTGGGACAGGGGGCTTTTTCACCCCTCCACTTT.

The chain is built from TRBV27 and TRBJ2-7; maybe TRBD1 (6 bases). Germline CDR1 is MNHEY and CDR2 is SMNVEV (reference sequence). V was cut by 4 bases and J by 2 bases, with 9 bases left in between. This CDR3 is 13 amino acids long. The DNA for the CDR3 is TGTGCCAGCAGTTGGACAGATACCTACGAGCAGTACTTC. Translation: CASSWTDTYEQYF.

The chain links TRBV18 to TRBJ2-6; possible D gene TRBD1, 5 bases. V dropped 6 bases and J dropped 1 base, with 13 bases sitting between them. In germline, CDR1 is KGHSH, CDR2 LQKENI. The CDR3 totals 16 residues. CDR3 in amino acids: CASSQDRLSGANVLTF. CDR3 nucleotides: TGTGCCAGCTCCCAAGACAGATTATCTGGGGCCAACGTCCTGACTTTC.

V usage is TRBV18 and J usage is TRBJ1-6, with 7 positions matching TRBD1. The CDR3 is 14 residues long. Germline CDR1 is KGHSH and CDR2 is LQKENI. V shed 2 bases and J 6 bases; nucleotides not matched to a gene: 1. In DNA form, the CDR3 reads TGTGCCAGCTCACCAGGACAGGTTAATTCACCCCTCCACTTT. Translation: CASSPGQVNSPLHF.

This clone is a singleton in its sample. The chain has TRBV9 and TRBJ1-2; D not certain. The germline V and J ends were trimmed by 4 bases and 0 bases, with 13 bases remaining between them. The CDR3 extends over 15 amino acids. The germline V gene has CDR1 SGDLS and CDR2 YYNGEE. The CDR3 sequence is CASSPRTRSNYGYTF. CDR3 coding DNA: TGTGCCAGCAGCCCCCGGACCCGATCTAACTATGGCTACACCTTC.

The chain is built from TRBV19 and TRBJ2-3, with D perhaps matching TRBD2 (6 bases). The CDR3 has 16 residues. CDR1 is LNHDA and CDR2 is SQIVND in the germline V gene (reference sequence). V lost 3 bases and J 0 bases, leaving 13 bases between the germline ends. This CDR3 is CASSIRALASTDTQYF. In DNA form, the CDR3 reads TGTGCCAGTAGTATTAGGGCTCTAGCGAGCACAGATACGCAGTATTTT.